This T cell receptor beta chain was documented in a study of OX40 agonist ivuxolimab in advanced cancers. The method was immunoSEQ multiplex PCR; TCRdb's version includes in-frame clones alone and lacks a portion of them. The sample carries tens of thousands of clones, 94% recorded once. The germline V gene encodes CDR1 SGHAT and CDR2 FQNNGV. The CDR3 contains 13 residues. The junction had 6 bases not matched to a gene; V was cut back by 5 bases and J by 8 bases. Sequenced here: CD4+ or CD8+ T cells sorted from blood, sampled in a trial of the OX40 agonist ivuxolimab. The source is an adult with an advanced solid tumor such as melanoma, head and neck, liver or kidney cancer. The gene calls are TRBV11-2 and TRBJ1-2, with TRBD1 matching over 9 bases. Here the CDR3 DNA reads TGTGCCAGCAGCGGGTACAGGGGGCAGGGCTACACCTTC. It yields the protein CASSGYRGQGYTF.